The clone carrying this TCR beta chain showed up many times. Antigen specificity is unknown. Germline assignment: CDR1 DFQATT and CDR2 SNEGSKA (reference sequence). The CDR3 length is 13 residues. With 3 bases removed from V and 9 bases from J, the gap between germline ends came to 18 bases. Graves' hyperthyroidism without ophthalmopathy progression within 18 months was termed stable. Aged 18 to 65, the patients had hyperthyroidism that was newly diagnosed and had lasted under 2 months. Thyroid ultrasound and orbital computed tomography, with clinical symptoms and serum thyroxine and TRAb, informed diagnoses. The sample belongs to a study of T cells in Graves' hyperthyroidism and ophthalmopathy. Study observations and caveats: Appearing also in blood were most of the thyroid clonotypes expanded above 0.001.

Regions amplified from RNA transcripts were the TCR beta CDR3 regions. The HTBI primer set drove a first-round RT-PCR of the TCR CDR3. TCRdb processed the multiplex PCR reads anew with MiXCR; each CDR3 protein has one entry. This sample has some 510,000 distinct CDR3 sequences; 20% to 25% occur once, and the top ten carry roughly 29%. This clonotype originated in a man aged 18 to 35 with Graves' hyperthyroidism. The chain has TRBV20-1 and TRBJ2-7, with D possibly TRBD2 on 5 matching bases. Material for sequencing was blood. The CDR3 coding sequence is TGCAGTGCTAGGGGGAGTGACCTCCGCGCGCAGTACTTC. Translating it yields CSARGSDLRAQYF.